A selection of T cell receptor beta chains follows, all from one sample in a study of blood T cell repertoires in COVID-19. Measured with immunoSEQ multiplex PCR; TCRdb has only the in-frame clones, and not every one. The data contain roughly 340,000 clones, about 93% of them singletons. Sequencing was performed on peripheral blood. The receptors were gathered from a woman in her late teens or twenties who had recovered from COVID-19. The CDR3 runs from the conserved cysteine through the conserved F or W. D genes are given only for firm matches. Clone size is shown for a subset of rows, as once, few, many or a class of expanded clone.

j_gene | d_gene | v_gene | abundance | CDR3aa | CDR3nt
TRBJ1-5 | TRBD1 | TRBV7-6 | - | CASSPGQLGGNQPQHF | TGTGCCAGCAGCCCGGGACAGTTAGGGGGAAATCAGCCCCAGCATTTT
TRBJ2-1 | TRBD2 | TRBV7-8 | - | CASRTRLAGAYNEQFF | TGTGCCAGCAGGACGCGACTAGCGGGAGCCTACAATGAGCAGTTCTTC
TRBJ1-2 | - | TRBV19 | - | CASSDHDSYGYTF | TGTGCCAGCTCGGACCACGACAGCTATGGCTACACCTTC
TRBJ2-5 | - | TRBV4-3 | - | CASSQTGRVGETQYF | TGCGCCAGCAGCCAAACAGGGCGGGTCGGAGAGACCCAGTACTTC
TRBJ2-5 | - | TRBV7-7 | once | CASSFLPQETQYF | TGTGCCAGCAGCTTTCTCCCCCAAGAGACCCAGTACTTC
TRBJ2-1 | - | TRBV7-9 | few | CASRPFTAEYNEQFF | TGTGCCAGCAGGCCTTTTACAGCGGAGTACAATGAGCAGTTCTTC
TRBJ2-1 | TRBD1 | TRBV7-6 | - | CASSLGQGISTYNEQFF | TGTGCCAGCAGCTTGGGACAGGGGATCTCTACCTACAATGAGCAGTTCTTC
TRBJ2-5 | - | TRBV7-9 | - | CASSPPPGSETQYF | TGTGCCAGCAGCCCCCCCCCGGGTTCGGAGACCCAGTACTTC
TRBJ2-1 | TRBD2 | TRBV5-1 | - | CASSLGTSGTEQFF | TGCGCCAGCAGCTTGGGGACTAGCGGGACTGAGCAGTTCTTC
TRBJ2-2 | - | TRBV13 | - | CASSLRLNTGELFF | TGTGCCAGCAGCCTGAGGCTGAACACCGGGGAGCTGTTTTTT
TRBJ2-3 | - | TRBV21-1 | once | CASGRGWDSNPDTQYF | TGTGCCAGCGGCAGGGGTTGGGACTCGAATCCAGATACGCAGTATTTT
TRBJ1-2 | TRBD1 | TRBV6-4 | - | CASSDLRGGYTF | TGTGCCAGCAGTGACCTCAGGGGGGGCTACACCTTC
TRBJ1-6 | - | TRBV7-2 | - | CASTGYNSPLHF | TGTGCCAGCACCGGTTATAATTCACCCCTCCACTTT
TRBJ2-3 | - | TRBV21-1 | once | CASSALDRGHTDTQYF | TGTGCCAGCAGCGCGCTCGACAGGGGGCACACAGATACGCAGTATTTT
TRBJ1-1 | TRBD1 | TRBV4-2 | - | CASSQDIDRGFRFF | TGTGCCAGCAGCCAAGATATAGACAGGGGTTTTAGGTTCTTT
TRBJ2-1 | - | TRBV11-3 | few | CASSWRAGNEQFF | TGTGCCAGCAGCTGGCGGGCGGGCAATGAGCAGTTCTTC
TRBJ2-2 | - | TRBV11-2 | - | CASRSSRDSTGELFF | TGTGCCAGCAGATCTTCTCGGGACTCCACCGGGGAGCTGTTTTTT
TRBJ2-3 | TRBD2 | TRBV18 | - | CASSPKRSGITDTQYF | TGTGCCAGCTCACCAAAGCGGAGCGGGATCACAGATACGCAGTATTTT
TRBJ1-2 | - | TRBV19 | - | CASSNLGGAGYTF | TGTGCCAGTAGTAACCTCGGGGGGGCTGGCTACACCTTC
TRBJ1-2 | - | TRBV7-2 | - | CASTPVQGGPLGYTF | TGTGCCAGCACCCCGGTGCAGGGAGGGCCTTTAGGCTACACCTTC
TRBJ2-1 | - | TRBV5-6 | - | CASSLGGISYNEQFF | TGTGCCAGCAGCTTGGGCGGGATCTCCTACAATGAGCAGTTCTTC
TRBJ2-1 | - | TRBV18 | - | CASSQTNGDPYNEQFF | TGTGCCAGCTCACAGACCAACGGAGACCCCTACAATGAGCAGTTCTTC